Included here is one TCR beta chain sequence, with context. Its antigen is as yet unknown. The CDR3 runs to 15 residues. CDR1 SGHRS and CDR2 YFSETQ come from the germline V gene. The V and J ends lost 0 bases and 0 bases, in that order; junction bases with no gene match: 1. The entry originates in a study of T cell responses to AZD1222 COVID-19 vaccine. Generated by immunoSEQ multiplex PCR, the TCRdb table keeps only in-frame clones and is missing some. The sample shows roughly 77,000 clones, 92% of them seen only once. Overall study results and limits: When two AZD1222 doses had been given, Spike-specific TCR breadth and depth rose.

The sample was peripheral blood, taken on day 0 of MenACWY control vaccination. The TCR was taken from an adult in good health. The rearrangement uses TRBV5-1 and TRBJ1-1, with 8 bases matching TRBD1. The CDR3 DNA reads TGCGCCAGCAGCTTGGGGACAGGGATGAACACTGAAGCTTTCTTT. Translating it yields CASSLGTGMNTEAFF.